The sample holds a few counts of the clone carrying this T cell receptor beta chain. RNA transcripts gave rise to amplified TCR beta CDR3 regions. HTBI primers were employed in a first-round RT-PCR of the TCR CDR3. TCRdb processed the multiplex PCR reads anew with MiXCR; each CDR3 protein has one entry. Of around 390,000 distinct CDR3 sequences in the sample, roughly 15% were seen once. For ophthalmopathy patients, the Clinical Activity Score was at least 3 and the NOSPECS grade at least 4; duration was under 3 months. This entry belongs to a study of T cells in Graves' hyperthyroidism and ophthalmopathy. Turning to the study itself: Specimen type is peripheral blood, collected at initial diagnosis prior to any treatment.

The TCR originated in a woman aged 25 to 39 with Graves' ophthalmopathy. Source material: blood.

The CDR3 DNA follows: TGTGCCAGCAGCGTAGCGCTAGGGGGGACTGAAGCTTTCTTT. Translated: CASSVALGGTEAFF. The chain couples TRBV9 to TRBJ1-1; D is possibly TRBD1 (6 bases). V was clipped by 0 bases and J by 5 bases, with 11 bases between them. This CDR3 contains 14 residues. CDR1 is SGDLS and CDR2 is YYNGEE in the germline V gene.